A single sample gave rise to the 6 T cell receptor beta chains below, sequenced in a study of CD8 T cells in ankylosing spondylitis. TCRdb reanalysed the 5' RACE reads using MiXCR and keeps one entry per CDR3 protein. The profile shows 130,000 or so distinct CDR3 sequences, about an eighth of them singletons. Sequences were obtained from blood, either unsorted or a sorted T cell fraction (not recorded which). Source of these receptors: a female donor with ankylosing spondylitis or in good health (not recorded which).

V is TRBV24-1 and J is TRBJ2-1, with D hard to call. The V gene's germline CDR1 is KGHDR and CDR2 SFDVKD. V was trimmed by 2 bases and J by 13 bases, leaving 17 bases between them. The CDR3 is made up of 14 amino acids. The CDR3 DNA reads TGTGCCACCAGTGATTGGGTCAGTTTAGAGAATCAGTTCTTC. This gives the protein CATSDWVSLENQFF.

In its sample, this clonotype was seen many times. The gene calls are TRBV5-1 and TRBJ2-1; 14 nucleotides align to TRBD2. This CDR3 spans 15 amino acids. V shed 7 bases, J shed 7 bases, and the junction held 7 bases outside the gene matches. The germline CDR1 and CDR2 sequences are SGHRS and YFSETQ. In nucleotides, the CDR3 is TGCGCCAGCGGGCCCGGGACTAGCGGGAGAAATGAGCAGTTCTTC. This sequence encodes CASGPGTSGRNEQFF.

The sample holds many counts of this clonotype. The CDR3 reads CASSPDASNTGELFF. DNA of the CDR3: TGTGCCAGCTCTCCCGACGCGTCAAACACCGGGGAGCTGTTTTTT. The chain couples TRBV18 to TRBJ2-2; no firm D call. Germline V gene lookup returns CDR1 KGHSH and CDR2 LQKENI. This CDR3 has 15 amino acids. Between the trimmed V and J ends, which lost 6 bases and 2 bases, there was a span of 13 bases. The full variable domain, its missing parts supplied by reference TRBV18 and TRBJ2-2, is NAGVMQNPRHLVRRRGQEARLRCSPMKGHSHVYWYRQLPEEGLKFMVYLQKENIIDESGMPKERFSAEFPKEGPSILRIQQVVRGDSAAYFCASSPDASNTGELFFGEGSRLTVL.

This clonotype was detected a few times. J is TRBJ2-3 and V is TRBV7-8; 7 nucleotides line up with TRBD2. Germline V gives CDR1 SGHVS, CDR2 FQNEAQ. After removal of 6 bases from V and 2 bases from J, the junction contained 8 bases not matched to a gene. This CDR3 is 15 amino acids long. CDR3 residues: CASRRDYSNTDTQYF. The CDR3 nucleotides are TGTGCCAGCAGACGGGACTACTCTAACACAGATACGCAGTATTTT.

This clonotype has at least ten counts. The chain combines TRBV20-1 with TRBJ2-1, with TRBD2 as a possible D gene (6 bases). The germline CDR1 and CDR2 sequences are DFQATT and SNEGSKA (reference sequence). The CDR3 is 13 amino acids. The V end was cut by 3 bases, the J end by 4 bases, with 10 bases between. This CDR3 is CSASGGTYNEQFF. The CDR3, as DNA: TGCAGTGCTAGCGGGGGAACATACAATGAGCAGTTCTTC.

This clonotype was seen ten or more times. The V gene is TRBV20-1, the J gene TRBJ1-1; possibly TRBD1 for D (5 bases). Germline CDR1 is DFQATT and CDR2 is SNEGSKA (reference sequence). The V end lost 0 bases, the J end lost 11 bases, and 19 bases lay between the germline ends. The CDR3 runs to 14 residues. The CDR3, as DNA: TGCAGTGCTAGAGATTATGCCCAGGGAGTGGGGGCTTTCTTT. It codes for CSARDYAQGVGAFF.